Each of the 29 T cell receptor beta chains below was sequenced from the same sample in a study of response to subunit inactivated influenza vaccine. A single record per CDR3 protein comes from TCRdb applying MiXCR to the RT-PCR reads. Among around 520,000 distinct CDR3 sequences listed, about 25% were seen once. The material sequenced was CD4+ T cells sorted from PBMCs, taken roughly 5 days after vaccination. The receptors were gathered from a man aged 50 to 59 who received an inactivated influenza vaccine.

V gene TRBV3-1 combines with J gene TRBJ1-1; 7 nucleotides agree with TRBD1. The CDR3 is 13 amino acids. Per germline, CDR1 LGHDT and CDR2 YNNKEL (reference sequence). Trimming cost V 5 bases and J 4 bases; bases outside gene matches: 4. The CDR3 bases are TGTGCCAGCAGCTCGCGACAGGGCACTGAAGCTTTCTTT. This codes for CASSSRQGTEAFF.

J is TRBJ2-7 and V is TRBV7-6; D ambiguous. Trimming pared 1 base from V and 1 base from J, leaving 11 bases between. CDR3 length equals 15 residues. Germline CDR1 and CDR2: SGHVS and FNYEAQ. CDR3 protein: CASSLGSSVSYEQYF. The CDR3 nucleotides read TGTGCCAGCAGCTTAGGGTCTTCAGTGTCCTACGAGCAGTACTTC.

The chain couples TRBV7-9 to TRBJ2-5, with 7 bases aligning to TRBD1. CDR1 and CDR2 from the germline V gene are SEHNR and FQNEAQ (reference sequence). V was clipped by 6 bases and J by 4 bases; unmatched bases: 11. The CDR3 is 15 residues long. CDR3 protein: CASRLGDRDGETQYF. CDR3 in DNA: TGTGCCAGCAGACTCGGAGACAGGGATGGAGAGACCCAGTACTTC.

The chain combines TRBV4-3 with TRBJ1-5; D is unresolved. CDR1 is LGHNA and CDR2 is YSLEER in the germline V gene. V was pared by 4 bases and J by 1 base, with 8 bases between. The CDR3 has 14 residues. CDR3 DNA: TGCGCCAGCAGCCGAGTATGGAGCAATCAGCCCCAGCATTTT. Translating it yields CASSRVWSNQPQHF.

CDR3 sequence reads: CASSGRTGPTNEKLFF. CDR3 nucleotide sequence: TGTGCCAGCAGCGGGCGAACAGGGCCAACTAATGAAAAACTGTTTTTT. V and J are TRBV9 and TRBJ1-4, with a weak D call TRBD1 (6 bases). This CDR3 contains 16 residues. Germline CDR1 SGDLS, CDR2 YYNGEE. With 3 bases removed from V and 0 bases from J, the gap between germline ends came to 12 bases. Filled out from reference TRBV9 and TRBJ1-4, the complete variable domain reads DSGVTQTPKHLITATGQRVTLRCSPRSGDLSVYWYQQSLDQGLQFLIQYYNGEERAKGNILERFSAQQFPDLHSELNLSSLELGDSALYFCASSGRTGPTNEKLFFGSGTQLSVL.

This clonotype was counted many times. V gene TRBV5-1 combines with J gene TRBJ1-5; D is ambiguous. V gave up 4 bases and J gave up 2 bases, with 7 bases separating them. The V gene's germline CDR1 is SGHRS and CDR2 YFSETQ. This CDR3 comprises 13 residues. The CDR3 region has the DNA TGCGCCAGCAGCCGTCGAGGCAATCAGCCCCAGCATTTT. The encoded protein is CASSRRGNQPQHF.

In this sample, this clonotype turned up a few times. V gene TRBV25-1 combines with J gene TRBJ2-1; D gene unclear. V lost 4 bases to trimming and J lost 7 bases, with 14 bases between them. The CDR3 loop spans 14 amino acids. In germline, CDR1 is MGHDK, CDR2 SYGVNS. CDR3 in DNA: TGTGCCAGCAGTGCCCGTGGAGAACTAAATGAGCAGTTCTTC. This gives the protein CASSARGELNEQFF.

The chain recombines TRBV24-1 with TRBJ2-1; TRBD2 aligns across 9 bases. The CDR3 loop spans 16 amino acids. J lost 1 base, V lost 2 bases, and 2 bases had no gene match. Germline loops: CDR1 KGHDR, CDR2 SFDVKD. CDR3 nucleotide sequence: TGTGCCACCAGTGATTCCAGCGGGAGGTCCTACAATGAGCAGTTCTTC. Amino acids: CATSDSSGRSYNEQFF.

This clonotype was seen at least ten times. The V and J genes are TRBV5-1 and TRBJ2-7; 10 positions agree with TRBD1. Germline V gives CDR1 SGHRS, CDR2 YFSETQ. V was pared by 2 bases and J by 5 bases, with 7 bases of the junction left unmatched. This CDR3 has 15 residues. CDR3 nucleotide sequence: TGCGCCAGCAGCTTCCGGGACAGGGGAGGCCACGAGCAGTACTTC. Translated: CASSFRDRGGHEQYF.

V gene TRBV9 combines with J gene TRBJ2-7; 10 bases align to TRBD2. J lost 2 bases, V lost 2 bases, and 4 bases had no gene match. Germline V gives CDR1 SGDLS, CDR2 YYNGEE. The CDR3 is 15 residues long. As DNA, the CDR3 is TGTGCCAGCAGCGTGGGGACTAGCGCAGCCTACGAGCAGTACTTC. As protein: CASSVGTSAAYEQYF.

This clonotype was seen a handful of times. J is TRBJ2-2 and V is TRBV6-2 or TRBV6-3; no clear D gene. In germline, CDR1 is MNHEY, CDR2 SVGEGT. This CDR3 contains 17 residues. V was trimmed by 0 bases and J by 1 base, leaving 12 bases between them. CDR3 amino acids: CASSYSKFVGNTGELFF. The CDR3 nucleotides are TGTGCCAGCAGTTACTCGAAGTTCGTCGGGAACACCGGGGAGCTGTTTTTT.

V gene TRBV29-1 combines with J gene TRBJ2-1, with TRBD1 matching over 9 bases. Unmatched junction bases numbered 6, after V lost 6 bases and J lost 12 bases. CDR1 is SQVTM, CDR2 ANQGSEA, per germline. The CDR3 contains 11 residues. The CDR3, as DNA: TGCAGCGTGGGACAGGGTGGGGGGCAGTTCTTC. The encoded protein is CSVGQGGGQFF.

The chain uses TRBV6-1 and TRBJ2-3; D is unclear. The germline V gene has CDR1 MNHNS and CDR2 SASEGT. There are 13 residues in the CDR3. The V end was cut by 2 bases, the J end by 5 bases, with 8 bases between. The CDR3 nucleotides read TGTGCCAGCAGTGAAAGAGAGCGAGATACGCAGTATTTT. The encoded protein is CASSERERDTQYF.

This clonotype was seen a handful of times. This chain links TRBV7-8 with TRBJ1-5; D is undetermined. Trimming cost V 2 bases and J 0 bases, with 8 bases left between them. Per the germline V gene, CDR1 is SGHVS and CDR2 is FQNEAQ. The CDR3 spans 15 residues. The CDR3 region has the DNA TGTGCCAGCAGCTTAAAAGGGTATAGCAATCAGCCCCAGCATTTT. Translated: CASSLKGYSNQPQHF.

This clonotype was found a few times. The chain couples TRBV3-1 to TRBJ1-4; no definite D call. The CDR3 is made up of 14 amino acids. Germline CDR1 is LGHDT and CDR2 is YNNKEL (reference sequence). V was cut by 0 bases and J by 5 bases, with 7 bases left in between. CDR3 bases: TGTGCCAGCAGCCAAGAAGAGAAGAATGAAAAACTGTTTTTT. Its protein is CASSQEEKNEKLFF.

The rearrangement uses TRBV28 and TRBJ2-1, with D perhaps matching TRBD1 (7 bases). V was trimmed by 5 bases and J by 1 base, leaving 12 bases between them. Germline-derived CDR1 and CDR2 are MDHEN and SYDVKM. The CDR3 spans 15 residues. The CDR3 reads CASSGGTVSYNEQFF. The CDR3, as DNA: TGTGCCAGCAGTGGAGGGACAGTGTCCTACAATGAGCAGTTCTTC.

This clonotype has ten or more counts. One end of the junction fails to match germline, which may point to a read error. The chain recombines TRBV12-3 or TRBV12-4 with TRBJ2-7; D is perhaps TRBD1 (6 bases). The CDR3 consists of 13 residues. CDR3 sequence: CASSPDRTYEQYF. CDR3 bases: TGCGCCAGCAGCCCGGACAGAACCTACGAGCAGTACTTC.

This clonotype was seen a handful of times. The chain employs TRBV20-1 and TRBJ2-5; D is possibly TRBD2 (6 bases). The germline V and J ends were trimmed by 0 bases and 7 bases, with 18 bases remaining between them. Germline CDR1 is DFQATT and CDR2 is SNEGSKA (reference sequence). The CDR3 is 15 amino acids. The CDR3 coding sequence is TGCAGTGCTAGAGATTACGGACTACCAAGCGGGACCCAGTACTTC. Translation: CSARDYGLPSGTQYF.

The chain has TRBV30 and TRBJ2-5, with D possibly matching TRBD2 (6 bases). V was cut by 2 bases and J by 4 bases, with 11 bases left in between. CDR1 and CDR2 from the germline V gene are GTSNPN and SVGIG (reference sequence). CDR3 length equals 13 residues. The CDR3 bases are TGTGCCTGGAGTAGGAGGGTCGGAGAGACCCAGTACTTC. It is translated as CAWSRRVGETQYF.

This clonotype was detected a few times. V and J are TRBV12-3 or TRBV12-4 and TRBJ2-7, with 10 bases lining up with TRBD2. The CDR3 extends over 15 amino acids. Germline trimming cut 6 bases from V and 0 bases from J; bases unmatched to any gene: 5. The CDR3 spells CASREGLASSYEQYF. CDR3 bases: TGTGCCAGCAGGGAGGGACTAGCGAGCTCCTACGAGCAGTACTTC.

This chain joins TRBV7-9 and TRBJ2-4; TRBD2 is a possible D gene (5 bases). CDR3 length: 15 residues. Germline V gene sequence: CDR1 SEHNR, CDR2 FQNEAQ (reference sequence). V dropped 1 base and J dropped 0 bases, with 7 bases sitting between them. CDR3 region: CASSLDGIAKNIQYF. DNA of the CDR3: TGTGCCAGCAGCTTAGACGGGATAGCCAAAAACATTCAGTACTTC. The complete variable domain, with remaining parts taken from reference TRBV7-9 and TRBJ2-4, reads DTGVSQNPRHKITKRGQNVTFRCDPISEHNRLYWYRQTLGQGPEFLTYFQNEAQLEKSRLLSDRFSAERPKGSFSTLEIQRTEQGDSAMYLCASSLDGIAKNIQYFGAGTRLSVL.

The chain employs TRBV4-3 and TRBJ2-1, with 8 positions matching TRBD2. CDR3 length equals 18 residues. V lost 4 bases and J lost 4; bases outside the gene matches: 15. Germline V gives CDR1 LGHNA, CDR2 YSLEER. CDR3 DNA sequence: TGCGCCAGCAGCCGAGGTCTCGATCGGGGGGGGCCTTACAATGAGCAGTTCTTC. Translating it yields CASSRGLDRGGPYNEQFF.

The CDR3 DNA is TGTGCCAGCACCAGTCGGGCACAACCTTACGAGCAGTACTTC. Residues: CASTSRAQPYEQYF. This chain joins TRBV7-8 and TRBJ2-7; no reliable D call. V was cut by 7 bases and J by 4 bases, with 17 bases left in between. The CDR3 has 14 amino acids. Germline V gene data show CDR1 as SGHVS and CDR2 as FQNEAQ.

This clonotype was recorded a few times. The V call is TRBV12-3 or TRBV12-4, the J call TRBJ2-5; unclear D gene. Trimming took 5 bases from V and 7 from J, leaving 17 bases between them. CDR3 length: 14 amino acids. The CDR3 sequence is CASSATTRMGTQYF. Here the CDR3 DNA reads TGTGCCAGCAGTGCGACGACCCGGATGGGGACCCAGTACTTC.

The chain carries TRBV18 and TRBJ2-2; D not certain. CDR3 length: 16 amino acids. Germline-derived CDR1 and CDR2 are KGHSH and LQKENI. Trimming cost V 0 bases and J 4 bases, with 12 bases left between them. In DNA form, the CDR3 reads TGTGCCAGCTCACCACCGGGCCTTTCCGTCACCGGGGAGCTGTTTTTT. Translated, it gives CASSPPGLSVTGELFF.

CDR3 sequence reads: CASSVTGTGTQPQHF. The CDR3 DNA reads TGTGCCAGCAGCGTTACCGGGACAGGGACTCAGCCCCAGCATTTT. This chain links TRBV9 with TRBJ1-5, with TRBD1 matching over 9 bases. Germline lookup yields CDR1 SGDLS and CDR2 YYNGEE. The length of the CDR3 is 15 residues. V dropped 2 bases and J dropped 6; count of bases not matched to a gene: 6.

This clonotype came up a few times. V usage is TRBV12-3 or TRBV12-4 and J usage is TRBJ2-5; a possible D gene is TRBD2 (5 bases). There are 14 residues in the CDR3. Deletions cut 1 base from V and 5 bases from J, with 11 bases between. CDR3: CASSLGVRRETQYF. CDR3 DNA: TGTGCCAGCAGTTTAGGGGTACGGAGGGAGACCCAGTACTTC.

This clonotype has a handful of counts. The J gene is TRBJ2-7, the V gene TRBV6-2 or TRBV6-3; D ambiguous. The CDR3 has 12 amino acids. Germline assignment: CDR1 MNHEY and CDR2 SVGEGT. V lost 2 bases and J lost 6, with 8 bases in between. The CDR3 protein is CASSYGVVEQYF. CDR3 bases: TGTGCCAGCAGTTACGGGGTTGTCGAGCAGTACTTC.

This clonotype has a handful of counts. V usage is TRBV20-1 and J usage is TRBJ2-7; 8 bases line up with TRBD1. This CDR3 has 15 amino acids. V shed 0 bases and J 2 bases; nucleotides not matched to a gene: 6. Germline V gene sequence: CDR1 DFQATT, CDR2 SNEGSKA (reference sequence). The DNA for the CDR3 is TGCAGTGCTAGAGATCCCGGGACAGGCGCCTACGAGCAGTACTTC. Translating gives CSARDPGTGAYEQYF.